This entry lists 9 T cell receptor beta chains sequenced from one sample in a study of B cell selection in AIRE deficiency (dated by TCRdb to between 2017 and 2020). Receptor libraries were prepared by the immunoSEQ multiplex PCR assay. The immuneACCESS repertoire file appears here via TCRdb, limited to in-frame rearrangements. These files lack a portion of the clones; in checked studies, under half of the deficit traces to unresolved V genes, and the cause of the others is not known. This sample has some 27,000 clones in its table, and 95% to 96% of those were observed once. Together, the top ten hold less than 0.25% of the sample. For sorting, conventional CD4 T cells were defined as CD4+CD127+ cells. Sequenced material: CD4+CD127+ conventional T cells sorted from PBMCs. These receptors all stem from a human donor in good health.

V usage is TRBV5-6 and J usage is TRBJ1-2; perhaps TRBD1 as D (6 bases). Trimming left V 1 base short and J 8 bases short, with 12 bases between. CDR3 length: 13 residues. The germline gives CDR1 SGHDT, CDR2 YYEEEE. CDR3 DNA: TGTGCCAGCAGCTTGTTTGGGGGGCCCGGCTACACCTTC. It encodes CASSLFGGPGYTF.

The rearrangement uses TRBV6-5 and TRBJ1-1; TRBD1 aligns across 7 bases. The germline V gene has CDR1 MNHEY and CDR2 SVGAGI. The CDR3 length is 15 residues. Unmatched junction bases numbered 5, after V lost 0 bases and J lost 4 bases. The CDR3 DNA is TGTGCCAGCAGTTACTCCTTAAACAGGGGCACTGAAGCTTTCTTT. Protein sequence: CASSYSLNRGTEAFF.

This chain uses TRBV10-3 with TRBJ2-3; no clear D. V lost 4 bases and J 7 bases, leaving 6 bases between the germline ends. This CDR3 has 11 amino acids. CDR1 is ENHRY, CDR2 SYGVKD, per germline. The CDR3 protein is CAISADHTQYF. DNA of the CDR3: TGTGCCATCAGTGCAGACCATACGCAGTATTTT.

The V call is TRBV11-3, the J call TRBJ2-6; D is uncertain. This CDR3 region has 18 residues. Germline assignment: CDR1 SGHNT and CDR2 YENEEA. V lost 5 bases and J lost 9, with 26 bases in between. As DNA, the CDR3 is TGTGCCAGCAGCCCAATTGAAACAGCAACAAAGTCGGGCAACGTCCTGACTTTC. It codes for CASSPIETATKSGNVLTF.

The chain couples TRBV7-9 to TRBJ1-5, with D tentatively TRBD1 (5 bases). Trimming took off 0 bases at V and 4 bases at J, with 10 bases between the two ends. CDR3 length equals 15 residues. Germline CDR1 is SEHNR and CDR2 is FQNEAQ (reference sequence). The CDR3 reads CASSLAGGENQPQHF. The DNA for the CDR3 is TGTGCCAGCAGCTTAGCGGGAGGGGAGAATCAGCCCCAGCATTTT.

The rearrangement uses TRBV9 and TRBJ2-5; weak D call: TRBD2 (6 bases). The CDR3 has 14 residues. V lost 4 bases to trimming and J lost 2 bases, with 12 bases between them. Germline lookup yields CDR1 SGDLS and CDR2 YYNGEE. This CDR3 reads CASSSGSTQETQYF. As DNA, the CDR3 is TGTGCCAGCAGCTCCGGGAGCACGCAAGAGACCCAGTACTTC.

The CDR3 region is CASSRGQGYEQYF. The CDR3 nucleotides are TGTGCCAGCAGCCGCGGACAGGGGTACGAGCAGTACTTC. V usage is TRBV5-4 and J usage is TRBJ2-7, with TRBD1 matching over 9 bases. Per germline, CDR1 SGHNT and CDR2 YYREEE (reference sequence). The junction had 3 bases not matched to a gene; V was cut back by 4 bases and J by 4 bases. CDR3 length: 13 residues.

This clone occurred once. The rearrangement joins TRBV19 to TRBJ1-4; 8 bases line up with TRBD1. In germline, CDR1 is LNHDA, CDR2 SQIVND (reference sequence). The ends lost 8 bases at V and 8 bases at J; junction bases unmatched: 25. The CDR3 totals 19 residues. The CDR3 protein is CASPSGPYRGNLSWEKLFF. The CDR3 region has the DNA TGTGCCAGTCCCTCTGGCCCATACAGGGGGAACCTTTCCTGGGAAAAACTGTTTTTT.

CDR3 bases: TGTGCCAGCAGCCAATCCGGTGGCGGAAATGAAAAACTGTTTTTT. Residues: CASSQSGGGNEKLFF. V is TRBV5-4 and J is TRBJ1-4; D remains unclear. From germline, CDR1 is SGHNT and CDR2 YYREEE (reference sequence). The CDR3 runs to 15 residues. Between the trimmed V and J ends, which lost 4 bases and 5 bases, there was a span of 15 bases.